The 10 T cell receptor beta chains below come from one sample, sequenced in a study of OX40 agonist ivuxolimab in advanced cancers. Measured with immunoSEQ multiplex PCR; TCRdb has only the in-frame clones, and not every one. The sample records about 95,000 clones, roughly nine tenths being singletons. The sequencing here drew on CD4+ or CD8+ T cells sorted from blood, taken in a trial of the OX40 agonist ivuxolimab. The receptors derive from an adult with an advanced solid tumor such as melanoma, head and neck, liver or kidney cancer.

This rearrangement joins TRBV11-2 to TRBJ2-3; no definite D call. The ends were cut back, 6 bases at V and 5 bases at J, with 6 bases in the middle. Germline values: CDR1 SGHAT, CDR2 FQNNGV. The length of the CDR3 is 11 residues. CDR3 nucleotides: TGTGCCAGCAGAATTGGAGATACGCAGTATTTT. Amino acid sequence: CASRIGDTQYF.

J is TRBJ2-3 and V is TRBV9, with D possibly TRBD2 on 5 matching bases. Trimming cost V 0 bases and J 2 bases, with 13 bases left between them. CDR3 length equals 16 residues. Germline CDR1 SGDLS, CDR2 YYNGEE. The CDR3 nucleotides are TGTGCCAGCAGCGTAGTTAGGAGCGGTAACACAGATACGCAGTATTTT. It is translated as CASSVVRSGNTDTQYF.

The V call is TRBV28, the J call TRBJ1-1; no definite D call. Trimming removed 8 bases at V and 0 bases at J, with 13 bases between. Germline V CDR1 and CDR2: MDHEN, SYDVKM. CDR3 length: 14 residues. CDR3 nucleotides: TGTGCCAGCTGGGGAGGTGGTATGAACACTGAAGCTTTCTTT. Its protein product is CASWGGGMNTEAFF.

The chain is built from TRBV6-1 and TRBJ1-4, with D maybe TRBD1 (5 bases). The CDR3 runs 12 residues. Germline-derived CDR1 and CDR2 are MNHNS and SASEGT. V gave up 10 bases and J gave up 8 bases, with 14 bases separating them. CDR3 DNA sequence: TGTGCCACTAGGGCAGGGAACGAAAAACTGTTTTTT. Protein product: CATRAGNEKLFF.

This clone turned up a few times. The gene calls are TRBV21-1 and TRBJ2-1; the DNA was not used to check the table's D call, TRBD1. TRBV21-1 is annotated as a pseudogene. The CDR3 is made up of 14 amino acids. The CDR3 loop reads CASSLTGIYNEQFF. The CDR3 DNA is TGTGCCAGCAGCCTGACAGGGATCTACAATGAGCAGTTCTTC.

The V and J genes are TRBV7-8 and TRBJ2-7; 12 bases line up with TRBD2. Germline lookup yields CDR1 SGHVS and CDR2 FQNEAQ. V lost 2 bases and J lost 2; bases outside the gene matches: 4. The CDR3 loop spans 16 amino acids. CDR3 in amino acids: CASSLTSGGSPYEQYF. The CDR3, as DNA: TGTGCCAGCAGCTTAACTAGCGGGGGGAGTCCCTACGAGCAGTACTTC.

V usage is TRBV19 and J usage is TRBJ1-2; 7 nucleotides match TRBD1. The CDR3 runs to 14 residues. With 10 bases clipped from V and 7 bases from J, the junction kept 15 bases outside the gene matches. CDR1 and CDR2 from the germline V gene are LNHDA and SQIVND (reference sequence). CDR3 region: CATPTGQGVGGYTF. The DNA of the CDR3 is TGTGCCACCCCAACGGGGCAGGGGGTAGGTGGCTACACCTTC.

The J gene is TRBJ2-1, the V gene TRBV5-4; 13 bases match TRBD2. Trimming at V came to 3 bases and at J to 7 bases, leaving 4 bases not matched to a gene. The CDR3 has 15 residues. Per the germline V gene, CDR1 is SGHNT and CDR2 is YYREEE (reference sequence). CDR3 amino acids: CASSYWTSGGNEQFF. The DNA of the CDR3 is TGTGCCAGCAGCTATTGGACTAGCGGGGGAAATGAGCAGTTCTTC.

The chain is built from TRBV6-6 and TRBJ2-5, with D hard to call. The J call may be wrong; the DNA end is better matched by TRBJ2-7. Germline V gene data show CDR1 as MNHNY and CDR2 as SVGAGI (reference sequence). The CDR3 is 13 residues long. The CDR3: CASQIAPAYEQYF. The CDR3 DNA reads TGTGCCAGCCAGATCGCGCCCGCCTACGAGCAGTACTTC.

CDR3 region: CASSFSGVPIYGYTF. The CDR3 bases are TGTGCCAGCAGCTTCTCAGGGGTCCCTATCTATGGCTACACCTTC. The V and J genes are TRBV7-2 and TRBJ1-2, with D possibly being TRBD1 (6 bases). Germline V lookup: CDR1 SGHTA, CDR2 FQGNSA. The CDR3 loop spans 15 amino acids. V lost 3 bases and J 4 bases, leaving 15 bases between the germline ends.